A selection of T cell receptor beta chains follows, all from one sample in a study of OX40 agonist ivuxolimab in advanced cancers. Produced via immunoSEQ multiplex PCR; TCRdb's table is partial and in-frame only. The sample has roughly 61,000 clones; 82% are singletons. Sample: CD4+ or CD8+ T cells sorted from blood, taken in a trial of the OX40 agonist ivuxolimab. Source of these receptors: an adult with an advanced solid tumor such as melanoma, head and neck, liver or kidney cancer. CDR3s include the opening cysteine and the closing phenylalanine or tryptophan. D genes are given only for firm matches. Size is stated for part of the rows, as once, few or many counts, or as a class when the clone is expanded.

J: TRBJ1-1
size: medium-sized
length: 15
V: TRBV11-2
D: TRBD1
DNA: TGTGCCAGCAGCCTGGGGACAGGTCTGAACACTGAAGCTTTCTTT
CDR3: CASSLGTGLNTEAFF

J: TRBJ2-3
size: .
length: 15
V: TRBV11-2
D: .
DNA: TGTGCCAGCAGCTTAGATGTTGGAATCACAGATACGCAGTATTTT
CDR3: CASSLDVGITDTQYF

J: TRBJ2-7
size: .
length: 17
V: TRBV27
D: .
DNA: TGTGCCAGCAGTTTATCGAAGAGGGACATCCGCTCCTACGAGCAGTACTTC
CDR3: CASSLSKRDIRSYEQYF

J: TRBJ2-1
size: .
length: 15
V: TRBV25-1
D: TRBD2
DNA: TGTGCCAGCAGTGAATTGGCTAGCGGGAGAAGGGAGCAGTTCTTC
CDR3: CASSELASGRREQFF

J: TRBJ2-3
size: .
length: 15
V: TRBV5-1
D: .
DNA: TGCGCCAGCAGCTTGGATCCCACGGGGACAGATACGCAGTATTTT
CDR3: CASSLDPTGTDTQYF

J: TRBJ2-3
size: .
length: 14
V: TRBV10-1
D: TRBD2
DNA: TGCGCCAGCAGTACTAGCGGGAGCGTAGATACGCAGTATTTT
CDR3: CASSTSGSVDTQYF

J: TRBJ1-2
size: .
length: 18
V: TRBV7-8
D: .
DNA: TGTGCCAGCAGCTTAAATCGGTTCGGCCAGTCGCGGACTGGCGGCTACACCTTC
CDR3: CASSLNRFGQSRTGGYTF

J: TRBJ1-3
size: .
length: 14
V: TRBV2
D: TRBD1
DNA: TGTGCCAGCACCCTGACAGGGGCTGGAAACACCATATATTTT
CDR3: CASTLTGAGNTIYF

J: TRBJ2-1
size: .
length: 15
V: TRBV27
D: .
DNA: TGTGCCAGCAGTTCTCCCGGGATGGTCAGCAATGAGCAGTTCTTC
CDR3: CASSSPGMVSNEQFF

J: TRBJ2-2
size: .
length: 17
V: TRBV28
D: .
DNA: TGTGCCAGCAGTTCCCTCCCGGTGGCTCGGCCGTCCGGGGAGCTGTTTTTT
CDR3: CASSSLPVARPSGELFF

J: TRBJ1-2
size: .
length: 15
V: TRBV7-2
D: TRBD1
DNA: TGTGCCAGCAGCTCCGACAGGGGGCGTCGGGATGGCTACACCTTC
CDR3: CASSSDRGRRDGYTF

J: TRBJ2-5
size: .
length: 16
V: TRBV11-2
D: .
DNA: TGTGCCAGCAGCTCCTTGGGGCGGGGGACACAAGAGACCCAGTACTTC
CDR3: CASSSLGRGTQETQYF

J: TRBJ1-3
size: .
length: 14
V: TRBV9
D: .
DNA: TGTGCCAGCGCGGCAGGGGCCCCTGGAAACACCATATATTTT
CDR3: CASAAGAPGNTIYF

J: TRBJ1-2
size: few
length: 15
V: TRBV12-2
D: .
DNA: TGTGCAAGTCGCATCCCGGGACCTGCTTTCTATGGCTACACCTTC
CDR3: CASRIPGPAFYGYTF

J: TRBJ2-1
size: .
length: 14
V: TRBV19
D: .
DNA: TGTGCCAGTAGTATTGGATCGCTGGAAAATGAGCAGTTCTTC
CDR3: CASSIGSLENEQFF

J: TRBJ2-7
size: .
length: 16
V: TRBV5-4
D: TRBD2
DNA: TGTGCCAGCAGCGTGGGACGGGGGACTAGCCCCAGGGAGCAGTACTTC
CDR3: CASSVGRGTSPREQYF

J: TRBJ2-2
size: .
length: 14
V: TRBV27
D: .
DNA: TGTGCCAGCAGTTGGCAGGGGGGCACCGGGGAGCTGTTTTTT
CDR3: CASSWQGGTGELFF

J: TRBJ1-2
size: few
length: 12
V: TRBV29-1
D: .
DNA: TGCAGCGTTGGCGGACAGCTCTATGGCTACACCTTC
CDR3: CSVGGQLYGYTF

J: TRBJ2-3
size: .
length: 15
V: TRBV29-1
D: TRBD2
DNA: TGCAGCGTTGAAACTAGCGCGCGAGGCACAGATACGCAGTATTTT
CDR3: CSVETSARGTDTQYF

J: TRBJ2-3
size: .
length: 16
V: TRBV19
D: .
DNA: TGTGCCAGTAGTCCACAGAGAAAGGAATTCACAGATACGCAGTATTTT
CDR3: CASSPQRKEFTDTQYF

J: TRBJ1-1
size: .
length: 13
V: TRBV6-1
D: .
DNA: TGTGCCAGCAGTGACAGACAGAACACTGAAGCTTTCTTT
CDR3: CASSDRQNTEAFF

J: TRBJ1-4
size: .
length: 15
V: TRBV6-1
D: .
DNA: TGTGCCAGCAGCCAAGGACAGACCGGGGGGGAAAAACTGTTTTTT
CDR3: CASSQGQTGGEKLFF

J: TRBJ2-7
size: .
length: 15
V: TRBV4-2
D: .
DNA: TGTGCCAGCAGCCAAGCAGTCCAGGCCGCCTACGAGCAGTACTTC
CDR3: CASSQAVQAAYEQYF

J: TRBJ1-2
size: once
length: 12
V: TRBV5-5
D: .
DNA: TGTGCCAGCAGCTTGGCCTTATCCGGCTACACCTTC
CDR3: CASSLALSGYTF

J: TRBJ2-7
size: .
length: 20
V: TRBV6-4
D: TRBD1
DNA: TGTGCCAGCATGGTTGGCTTGCCCCAGCATGAGTCGACAGGGGGCTACGAGCAGTACTTC
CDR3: CASMVGLPQHESTGGYEQYF

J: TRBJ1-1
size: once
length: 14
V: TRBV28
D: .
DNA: TGTGCCAGCAGTTTACGGATCCTGAACACTGAAGCTTTCTTT
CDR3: CASSLRILNTEAFF

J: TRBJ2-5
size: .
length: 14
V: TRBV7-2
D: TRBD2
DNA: TGTGCCAGCAGCTTAATAGCGGGAGCAGAGACCCAGTACTTC
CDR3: CASSLIAGAETQYF

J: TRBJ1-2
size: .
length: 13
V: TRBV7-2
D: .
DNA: TGTGCCAGCAGCTTAGATTACAGTAGGGGCTACACCTTC
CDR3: CASSLDYSRGYTF

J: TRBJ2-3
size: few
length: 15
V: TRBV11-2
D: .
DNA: TGTGCCAGCAGCTTAGGAGGCCACCGCACAGATACGCAGTATTTT
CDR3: CASSLGGHRTDTQYF

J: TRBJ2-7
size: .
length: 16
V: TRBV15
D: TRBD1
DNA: TGTGCCACCAGCAGAGACATGGGAGAGGGGGCGTACGAGCAGTACTTC
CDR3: CATSRDMGEGAYEQYF

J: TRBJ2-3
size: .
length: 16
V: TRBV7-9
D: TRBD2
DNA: TGTGCCAGCAGCTTAGGGCCTAGCGGGGGTTCAGATACGCAGTATTTT
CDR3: CASSLGPSGGSDTQYF

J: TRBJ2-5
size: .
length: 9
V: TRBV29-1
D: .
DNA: TGCAGCGTTGAGGAGACCCAGTACTTC
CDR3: CSVEETQYF

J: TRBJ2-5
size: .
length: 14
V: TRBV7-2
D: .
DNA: TGTGCCAGCAGCTTAGTGAGCTTCCAAGAGACCCAGTACTTC
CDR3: CASSLVSFQETQYF

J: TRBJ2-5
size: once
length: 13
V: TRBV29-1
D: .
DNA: TGCAGCGTTAGCCCGACCCAAGGGGAGACCCAGTACTTC
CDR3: CSVSPTQGETQYF

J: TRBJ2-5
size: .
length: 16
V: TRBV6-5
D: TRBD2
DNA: TGTGCCAGCAGTTACTCTGTAGCGGGAGGTCGGGAGACCCAGTACTTC
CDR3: CASSYSVAGGRETQYF

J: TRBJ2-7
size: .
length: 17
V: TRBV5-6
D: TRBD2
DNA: TGTGCCAGCAGCCCTCCGGGGGGGGGCTGGGGAGATAGCAAGCAGTACTTC
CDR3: CASSPPGGGWGDSKQYF

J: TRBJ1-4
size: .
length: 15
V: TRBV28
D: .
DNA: TGTGCCAGCAGTTCCGCCCAGACCGGTAATGAAAAACTGTTTTTT
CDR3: CASSSAQTGNEKLFF

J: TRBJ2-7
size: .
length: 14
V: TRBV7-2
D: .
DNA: TGTGCCAGCAGCTTAGATGCCAACTCCTACGAGCAGTACTTC
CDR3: CASSLDANSYEQYF

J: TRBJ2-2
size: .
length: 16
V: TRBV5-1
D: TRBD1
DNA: TGCGCCAGCAGCGGGCGGGACAGGGGCGAGACCGGGGAGCTGTTTTTT
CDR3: CASSGRDRGETGELFF

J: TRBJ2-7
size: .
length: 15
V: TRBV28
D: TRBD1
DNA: TGTGCCAGCAGCCGACCGGGACAGGAGACCTACGAGCAGTACTTC
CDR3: CASSRPGQETYEQYF

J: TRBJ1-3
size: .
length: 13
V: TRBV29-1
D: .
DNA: TGCAGCGTTGATAACGGCTCTGGAAACACCATATATTTT
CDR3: CSVDNGSGNTIYF

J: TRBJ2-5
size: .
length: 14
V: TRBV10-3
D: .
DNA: TGTGCCATCAGTGAGTCGGGAGTTTTGGAGACCCAGTACTTC
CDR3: CAISESGVLETQYF

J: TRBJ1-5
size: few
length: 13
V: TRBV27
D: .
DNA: TGTGCCAGCAGTGACACCTATGCTGAGGCCCAGCATTTT
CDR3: CASSDTYAEAQHF

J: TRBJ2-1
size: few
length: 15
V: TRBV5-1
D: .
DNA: TGCGCCAGCAGCTTGGAGGAGAGGTCCTACAATGAGCAGTTCTTC
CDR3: CASSLEERSYNEQFF

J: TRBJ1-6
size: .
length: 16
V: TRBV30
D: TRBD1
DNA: TGTGCCTGGAGAAGGACAGGGGGCGATCCCAATTCACCCCTCCACTTT
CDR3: CAWRRTGGDPNSPLHF